The T cell receptor beta chain under discussion was sequenced for a study of early T cells in non-severe SARS-CoV-2 infection. Study background: Chains were not paired, and sequencing was done on bulk RNA from unsorted whole blood.

Individual cDNA molecules received unique molecular identifiers during library preparation. One entry per CDR3 protein, called by TCRdb with MiXCR from the 5' RACE reads. The data hold around 66,000 distinct CDR3 sequences, with less than 15% observed a single time. The germline gives CDR1 MDHEN, CDR2 SYDVKM. The CDR3 extends over 13 amino acids. The study's findings and limits: VDJdb matching, biased toward anti-spike CD8 responses, missed private and CD4 specificities.

For this clonotype: Its matching antigen is unknown. At one end the junction does not follow the germline gene, possibly because of a read error.

This sequence joins TRBV28 and TRBJ2-2, with D perhaps TRBD2 (5 bases). Specimen: whole blood. This TCR derives from an adult who was a healthcare worker with PCR-confirmed SARS-CoV-2 infection or an uninfected control (not recorded which). This CDR3 is CASSTFKTGERFF. In DNA form, the CDR3 reads TGTGCCAGCTCTACATTTAAGACCGGGGAGCGGTTTTTT.